This is a list of T cell receptor beta chains from one sample in a study of blood T cells in healthy people across ages. TCRdb re-analysed the 5' RACE reads in MiXCR, keeping a single row per CDR3 protein. The sample holds about 620,000 distinct CDR3 sequences; roughly 20% are singletons and the top ten take roughly 3.7%. The sample consisted of blood. The receptors were gathered from a man in his 70s in good health. CDR3s include the opening cysteine and the closing phenylalanine or tryptophan. Fields, in order: J gene, D gene, V gene, clone size, CDR3 protein, CDR3 DNA. D genes are given only for firm matches. Part of the rows lack a size; the others show once, few, many or a class for expanded clones.

TRBJ2-1 - TRBV12-3/TRBV12-4 - CASSLPAALRNEQFF TGTGCCAGCAGTTTACCGGCTGCTCTACGCAATGAGCAGTTCTTC
TRBJ2-7 TRBD2 TRBV10-3 - CAISEQGGDSYEQYF TGTGCCATCAGTGAGCAGGGAGGGGACTCCTACGAGCAGTACTTC
TRBJ2-7 - TRBV3-1 - CASSHEGQPRYF TGTGCCAGCAGCCATGAAGGACAGCCGAGGTACTTC
TRBJ2-5 TRBD1 TRBV5-1 few CTSSYGTAKETQYF TGCACCAGCAGCTACGGGACAGCAAAAGAGACCCAGTACTTC
TRBJ2-5 - TRBV29-1 few CSVGGPETQYF TGCAGCGTTGGAGGGCCAGAGACCCAGTACTTC
TRBJ2-7 TRBD1 TRBV24-1 - CATSAGQGVYEQYF TGTGCCACCAGTGCCGGTCAGGGGGTATACGAGCAGTACTTC
TRBJ1-2 TRBD1 TRBV20-1 - CSARGAGGFYGYTF TGCAGTGCTAGAGGTGCAGGGGGGTTCTATGGCTACACCTTC
TRBJ2-1 TRBD2 TRBV5-1 - CASQGLAGGSYNEQFF TGCGCCAGCCAAGGACTAGCGGGAGGATCATACAATGAGCAGTTCTTC
TRBJ2-7 TRBD1 TRBV11-3 - CASSEPGQIYEQYF TGTGCCAGCAGCGAACCGGGACAGATCTACGAGCAGTACTTC
TRBJ2-1 - TRBV20-1 - CSAGRRVGSYNEQFF TGCAGTGCTGGTCGTCGGGTGGGGTCCTACAATGAGCAGTTCTTC
TRBJ1-6 - TRBV12-2 few CASRLAPRPLRWSPLHF TGTGCAAGTCGCTTAGCGCCACGACCGTTAAGGTGGTCACCCCTCCACTTT
TRBJ2-5 - TRBV5-6 many CASSLGPGIVLETQYF TGTGCCAGCAGCTTGGGACCAGGGATAGTGTTGGAGACCCAGTACTTC
TRBJ2-6 - TRBV12-3/TRBV12-4 many CASSPRDSDPSGANVLTF TGTGCCAGCAGTCCTCGGGACTCCGACCCCTCTGGGGCCAACGTCCTGACTTTC
TRBJ2-7 - TRBV20-1 many CSATDTGQQYF TGCAGTGCTACCGATACTGGGCAGCAGTACTTC
TRBJ2-7 - TRBV9 many CASSVGNRVHEQYF TGTGCCAGCAGCGTAGGGAACAGGGTTCACGAGCAGTACTTC
TRBJ2-7 TRBD1 TRBV29-1 many CSVEDEEWGQGTYEQYF TGCAGCGTTGAAGATGAGGAGTGGGGACAGGGGACCTACGAGCAGTACTTC